The rows below give T cell receptor beta chains drawn from one sample of a study of metastatic and nonmetastatic thyroid tumors. TCRdb reprocessed the PCR reads via MiXCR. The table records some 60,000 clones, just under 30% of them present only once. The sample was blood. All receptors derive from a female donor with papillary thyroid cancer or a benign thyroid nodule (not recorded which). Some clones in this sample may be carry-over from other donors' samples. Each CDR3 is given with its conserved first and last residue. Each record gives: CDR3 DNA, CDR3 protein, clone size, V gene, CDR3 length, D gene, J gene. A D gene is named only where the DNA matches it firmly. Only some rows state a clone size, as once, few, many or a class for expanded clones.

CDR3 DNA: TGTGCCAGCAAGGGGACAGCTACAGATACGCAGTATTTT; CDR3 protein: CASKGTATDTQYF; clone size: many; V gene: TRBV28; CDR3 length: 13; D gene: TRBD1; J gene: TRBJ2-3
CDR3 DNA: TGCGCCAGCAGCTTGGGAACTAGCAATGAGCAGTTCTTC; CDR3 protein: CASSLGTSNEQFF; clone size: many; V gene: TRBV5-1; CDR3 length: 13; D gene: NA; J gene: TRBJ2-1
CDR3 DNA: TGTGCCAGCGGGGACAGGGAAGAATCACCCCTCCACTTT; CDR3 protein: CASGDREESPLHF; clone size: few; V gene: TRBV6-1; CDR3 length: 13; D gene: TRBD1; J gene: TRBJ1-6
CDR3 DNA: TGTGCCAGCAGTTTCTCATCCGGGGAGCTGTTTTTT; CDR3 protein: CASSFSSGELFF; clone size: few; V gene: TRBV27; CDR3 length: 12; D gene: NA; J gene: TRBJ2-2
CDR3 DNA: TGCGCCAGCAGCCCCCGAGGGACCTCCGGGGAAAGCGCCTACAATGAGCAGTTCTTC; CDR3 protein: CASSPRGTSGESAYNEQFF; clone size: NA; V gene: TRBV5-1; CDR3 length: 19; D gene: NA; J gene: TRBJ2-1
CDR3 DNA: TGTGCCAGCAGCGCATCCTCCTACGAGCAGTACTTC; CDR3 protein: CASSASSYEQYF; clone size: NA; V gene: TRBV28; CDR3 length: 12; D gene: NA; J gene: TRBJ2-7
CDR3 DNA: TGTGCCAGCAACCCAACGAACACCGGGGAGCTGTTTTTT; CDR3 protein: CASNPTNTGELFF; clone size: few; V gene: TRBV6-2/TRBV6-3; CDR3 length: 13; D gene: NA; J gene: TRBJ2-2
CDR3 DNA: TGTGCCAGCAGCGAGGGGGACAGCCGGTCCTACGAGCGCCAGTACTTC; CDR3 protein: CASSEGDSRSYERQYF; clone size: NA; V gene: TRBV9; CDR3 length: 16; D gene: TRBD1; J gene: TRBJ2-7
CDR3 DNA: TGTGCCAGCAGTGAAACTAGCGGGAGGGAGTACAATGAGCAGTTCTTC; CDR3 protein: CASSETSGREYNEQFF; clone size: NA; V gene: TRBV6-1; CDR3 length: 16; D gene: TRBD2; J gene: TRBJ2-1
CDR3 DNA: TGTGCCAGCACTCTCGGGTCTTACCGACTTGAGACCCAGTACTTC; CDR3 protein: CASTLGSYRLETQYF; clone size: NA; V gene: TRBV11-2; CDR3 length: 15; D gene: NA; J gene: TRBJ2-5
CDR3 DNA: TGTGCCAGCAGTCTATTCTTCACAGATACGCAGTATTTT; CDR3 protein: CASSLFFTDTQYF; clone size: medium-sized; V gene: TRBV27; CDR3 length: 13; D gene: NA; J gene: TRBJ2-3
CDR3 DNA: TGCGCCAGCAGCCCGATGATGGGCAAAAACATTCAGTACTTC; CDR3 protein: CASSPMMGKNIQYF; clone size: NA; V gene: TRBV4-3; CDR3 length: 14; D gene: NA; J gene: TRBJ2-4
CDR3 DNA: TGTGCCAGCAGTAGGACAGGGACCTCCTACGAGCAGTACTTC; CDR3 protein: CASSRTGTSYEQYF; clone size: NA; V gene: TRBV6-2/TRBV6-3; CDR3 length: 14; D gene: TRBD1; J gene: TRBJ2-7
CDR3 DNA: TGTGCCAGTTCTGGAACCCTGAACACCGGGGAGCTGTTTTTT; CDR3 protein: CASSGTLNTGELFF; clone size: many; V gene: TRBV19; CDR3 length: 14; D gene: NA; J gene: TRBJ2-2
CDR3 DNA: TGTGCCAGCAGCCAAGTAGACAGGCCTCCCGGGGAGCTGTTTTTT; CDR3 protein: CASSQVDRPPGELFF; clone size: NA; V gene: TRBV4-2; CDR3 length: 15; D gene: NA; J gene: TRBJ2-2
CDR3 DNA: TGTGCCGGCGACCGGGACAGCGCCCTCATGAACACTGAAGCTTTCTTT; CDR3 protein: CAGDRDSALMNTEAFF; clone size: NA; V gene: TRBV5-8; CDR3 length: 16; D gene: TRBD1; J gene: TRBJ1-1
CDR3 DNA: TGTGCCAGCAGTGCTAGCGGGGGCGGCCATGAGCAGTTCTTC; CDR3 protein: CASSASGGGHEQFF; clone size: NA; V gene: TRBV28; CDR3 length: 14; D gene: TRBD2; J gene: TRBJ2-1
CDR3 DNA: TGTGCCAGCACCGGGGGCGGGGTCGGGGAGCTGTTTTTT; CDR3 protein: CASTGGGVGELFF; clone size: NA; V gene: TRBV11-3; CDR3 length: 13; D gene: NA; J gene: TRBJ2-2
CDR3 DNA: TGTGCCATCAGCTTAGTATCGGGGATATCTTATGGCTACACCTTC; CDR3 protein: CAISLVSGISYGYTF; clone size: NA; V gene: TRBV7-9; CDR3 length: 15; D gene: NA; J gene: TRBJ1-2
CDR3 DNA: TGCAGTGCCAGGGGGGGCTCGGGGGCTGGAGGCTACACCTTC; CDR3 protein: CSARGGSGAGGYTF; clone size: NA; V gene: TRBV20-1; CDR3 length: 14; D gene: TRBD1; J gene: TRBJ1-2
CDR3 DNA: TGTGCCAGCAGCTTGGGGCAGGCGAGTCAGCCCCAGCATTTT; CDR3 protein: CASSLGQASQPQHF; clone size: NA; V gene: TRBV5-5; CDR3 length: 14; D gene: NA; J gene: TRBJ1-5
CDR3 DNA: TGTGCCAGCAGAAGTGGTAGCTCCTACAATGAGCAGTTCTTC; CDR3 protein: CASRSGSSYNEQFF; clone size: NA; V gene: TRBV11-2; CDR3 length: 14; D gene: NA; J gene: TRBJ2-1
CDR3 DNA: TGCAGTGCTAGAACCGGCAGGGGAAACTATGGCTACACCTTC; CDR3 protein: CSARTGRGNYGYTF; clone size: NA; V gene: TRBV20-1; CDR3 length: 14; D gene: NA; J gene: TRBJ1-2
CDR3 DNA: TGTGCCAGCAGTTACGATGGTCGATCCTACAATGAGCAGTTCTTC; CDR3 protein: CASSYDGRSYNEQFF; clone size: NA; V gene: TRBV6-5; CDR3 length: 15; D gene: NA; J gene: TRBJ2-1
CDR3 DNA: TGTGCCAGTAGGGGATGTGGGTACGGCAATCAGCCCCAGCATTTT; CDR3 protein: CASRGCGYGNQPQHF; clone size: NA; V gene: TRBV2; CDR3 length: 15; D gene: NA; J gene: TRBJ1-5
CDR3 DNA: TGTGCCAGCGGAGCGGGACAGGCCTACTCTGGAAACACCATATATTTT; CDR3 protein: CASGAGQAYSGNTIYF; clone size: NA; V gene: TRBV6-1; CDR3 length: 16; D gene: TRBD1; J gene: TRBJ1-3
CDR3 DNA: TGCAGTGCCAGCCTACGACCCACAGGGGGGGATATCTATGGCTACACCTTC; CDR3 protein: CSASLRPTGGDIYGYTF; clone size: NA; V gene: TRBV20-1; CDR3 length: 17; D gene: TRBD1; J gene: TRBJ1-2
CDR3 DNA: TGCGCCAGCAGCGCCGGGACAGCCGGGACTAGCGGGAGTAATGAGCAGTTCTTC; CDR3 protein: CASSAGTAGTSGSNEQFF; clone size: NA; V gene: TRBV5-1; CDR3 length: 18; D gene: TRBD2; J gene: TRBJ2-1
CDR3 DNA: TGCAGTGCTAGAGATCTCCAGCGTGGGGGGGGTCCCGAGCAGTACTTC; CDR3 protein: CSARDLQRGGGPEQYF; clone size: NA; V gene: TRBV20-1; CDR3 length: 16; D gene: TRBD2; J gene: TRBJ2-7
CDR3 DNA: TGCAGTGCTAAGACCTCCGGGGACTACGAGCAGTACTTC; CDR3 protein: CSAKTSGDYEQYF; clone size: NA; V gene: TRBV20-1; CDR3 length: 13; D gene: NA; J gene: TRBJ2-7
CDR3 DNA: TGTGCCAGCAGCTTGCCGGGACCCAGGGTGCGCGAGCAGTACTTC; CDR3 protein: CASSLPGPRVREQYF; clone size: NA; V gene: TRBV11-3; CDR3 length: 15; D gene: NA; J gene: TRBJ2-7
CDR3 DNA: TGTGCCTGGATAACACGGGGGGCCTACGAGCAGTACTTC; CDR3 protein: CAWITRGAYEQYF; clone size: NA; V gene: TRBV30; CDR3 length: 13; D gene: TRBD2; J gene: TRBJ2-7
CDR3 DNA: TGTGCCAGCAGTCCACAAATCCCGGGAGGAGGGGGCACTGAAGCTTTCTTT; CDR3 protein: CASSPQIPGGGGTEAFF; clone size: many; V gene: TRBV2; CDR3 length: 17; D gene: NA; J gene: TRBJ1-1
CDR3 DNA: TGCAGCGTTGCGGGCGAAAGATTAAACACCATATATTTT; CDR3 protein: CSVAGERLNTIYF; clone size: few; V gene: TRBV29-1; CDR3 length: 13; D gene: NA; J gene: TRBJ1-3
CDR3 DNA: TGCAGCCCTGGGACTAGCGTCCAAGAGACCCAGTACTTC; CDR3 protein: CSPGTSVQETQYF; clone size: NA; V gene: TRBV20-1; CDR3 length: 13; D gene: TRBD2; J gene: TRBJ2-5
CDR3 DNA: TGTGCCAGCAGCTTAGTTGGAGGGACCTACGAGCAGTACTTC; CDR3 protein: CASSLVGGTYEQYF; clone size: NA; V gene: TRBV7-2; CDR3 length: 14; D gene: NA; J gene: TRBJ2-7
CDR3 DNA: TGTGCCAGCAGTTCCATGTCCGAGCAGTACTTC; CDR3 protein: CASSSMSEQYF; clone size: NA; V gene: TRBV6-9; CDR3 length: 11; D gene: NA; J gene: TRBJ2-7
CDR3 DNA: TGTGCCAGCAGCTCCGGAGTCCGATACGAGCAGTACTTC; CDR3 protein: CASSSGVRYEQYF; clone size: NA; V gene: TRBV7-8; CDR3 length: 13; D gene: NA; J gene: TRBJ2-7
CDR3 DNA: TGTGCCAGCCAACTGGACTCGGCTAGCGGGACCTACGAGCAGTACTTC; CDR3 protein: CASQLDSASGTYEQYF; clone size: few; V gene: TRBV27; CDR3 length: 16; D gene: TRBD2; J gene: TRBJ2-7
CDR3 DNA: TGTGCCAGCACCCTCGACAGGTTGTCCTACGAGCAGTACTTC; CDR3 protein: CASTLDRLSYEQYF; clone size: few; V gene: TRBV2; CDR3 length: 14; D gene: NA; J gene: TRBJ2-7
CDR3 DNA: TGTGCCAGCATTGGGGCGACAGGTACTGAAGCTTTCTTT; CDR3 protein: CASIGATGTEAFF; clone size: NA; V gene: TRBV28; CDR3 length: 13; D gene: NA; J gene: TRBJ1-1
CDR3 DNA: TGTGCCAGCAGCGCCGGACAGCCGGGCCTAAGTGGCTACACCTTC; CDR3 protein: CASSAGQPGLSGYTF; clone size: NA; V gene: TRBV11-2; CDR3 length: 15; D gene: NA; J gene: TRBJ1-2
CDR3 DNA: TGCAGTGCTAGGCAGGCTTCTGGAAACACCATATATTTT; CDR3 protein: CSARQASGNTIYF; clone size: few; V gene: TRBV20-1; CDR3 length: 13; D gene: NA; J gene: TRBJ1-3
CDR3 DNA: TGCGCCAGCAGCCCAGGACTCGGCCACGGCAATCAGCCCCAGCATTTT; CDR3 protein: CASSPGLGHGNQPQHF; clone size: NA; V gene: TRBV5-1; CDR3 length: 16; D gene: NA; J gene: TRBJ1-5
CDR3 DNA: TGCAGTGCCTCTAGCTCGGGAGGGCCGAATGAGCAGTTCTTC; CDR3 protein: CSASSSGGPNEQFF; clone size: NA; V gene: TRBV20-1; CDR3 length: 14; D gene: TRBD2; J gene: TRBJ2-1
CDR3 DNA: TGTGCCAGCACTCTCGGTCGGGACAGGGAAAAGAACACTGAAGCTTTCTTT; CDR3 protein: CASTLGRDREKNTEAFF; clone size: NA; V gene: TRBV19; CDR3 length: 17; D gene: TRBD1; J gene: TRBJ1-1
CDR3 DNA: TGTGCCAGCAGCCTACAGGGTTCTAGCGGCTACGAGCAGTACTTC; CDR3 protein: CASSLQGSSGYEQYF; clone size: few; V gene: TRBV6-1; CDR3 length: 15; D gene: NA; J gene: TRBJ2-7
CDR3 DNA: TGTGCCAGCAGACGGGGGGGGGATTACGAGCAGTACTTC; CDR3 protein: CASRRGGDYEQYF; clone size: few; V gene: TRBV28; CDR3 length: 13; D gene: TRBD2; J gene: TRBJ2-7
CDR3 DNA: TGTGCCAGCAGCTTGGGGGGCGAGCAGTACTTC; CDR3 protein: CASSLGGEQYF; clone size: many; V gene: TRBV5-4; CDR3 length: 11; D gene: NA; J gene: TRBJ2-7
CDR3 DNA: TGTGCCAGCAGCTCTCTGGACGGTAGGACCGAGCAGTACTTC; CDR3 protein: CASSSLDGRTEQYF; clone size: once; V gene: TRBV7-6; CDR3 length: 14; D gene: NA; J gene: TRBJ2-7
CDR3 DNA: TGTGCCACCAGTGACCACAGGAGGAACACCGGGGAGCTGTTTTTT; CDR3 protein: CATSDHRRNTGELFF; clone size: medium-sized; V gene: TRBV24-1; CDR3 length: 15; D gene: NA; J gene: TRBJ2-2
CDR3 DNA: TGTGCCAGCAGTTCACTCCCGAGCTCCTATAATTCACCCCTCCACTTT; CDR3 protein: CASSSLPSSYNSPLHF; clone size: few; V gene: TRBV28; CDR3 length: 16; D gene: NA; J gene: TRBJ1-6
CDR3 DNA: TGTGCCAGCAGCTTAGGGGAGGGGAACTACGAGCAGTACTTC; CDR3 protein: CASSLGEGNYEQYF; clone size: NA; V gene: TRBV7-7; CDR3 length: 14; D gene: TRBD2; J gene: TRBJ2-7
CDR3 DNA: TGCAGTGCAACGACAGCCCTCGAGCCCCACAATGAGCAGTTCTTC; CDR3 protein: CSATTALEPHNEQFF; clone size: NA; V gene: TRBV20-1; CDR3 length: 15; D gene: NA; J gene: TRBJ2-1
CDR3 DNA: TGTGCCACCAGCGGTCAACGACGGCTAACTAATGAAAAACTGTTTTTT; CDR3 protein: CATSGQRRLTNEKLFF; clone size: NA; V gene: TRBV15; CDR3 length: 16; D gene: NA; J gene: TRBJ1-4
CDR3 DNA: TGTGCCAGCAGCTCAGCCAGCGGCGATACGCAGTATTTT; CDR3 protein: CASSSASGDTQYF; clone size: few; V gene: TRBV11-3; CDR3 length: 13; D gene: NA; J gene: TRBJ2-3
CDR3 DNA: TGTGCCAGCAGTTTGGCCCGCCACTCCTACGAGCAGTACTTC; CDR3 protein: CASSLARHSYEQYF; clone size: few; V gene: TRBV28; CDR3 length: 14; D gene: NA; J gene: TRBJ2-7
CDR3 DNA: TGTGCCAGTAGTATCTCGATGAGCTCTGGAAACACCATATATTTT; CDR3 protein: CASSISMSSGNTIYF; clone size: few; V gene: TRBV19; CDR3 length: 15; D gene: NA; J gene: TRBJ1-3
CDR3 DNA: TGTGCCAGCATAAAGGCTAGCGGGAAGGTGGGGAGAGAGCAGTACTTC; CDR3 protein: CASIKASGKVGREQYF; clone size: many; V gene: TRBV2; CDR3 length: 16; D gene: TRBD2; J gene: TRBJ2-7
CDR3 DNA: TGTGCCAGCACCCTCCTGGGATTGAACACTGAAGCTTTCTTT; CDR3 protein: CASTLLGLNTEAFF; clone size: NA; V gene: TRBV6-1; CDR3 length: 14; D gene: NA; J gene: TRBJ1-1